The rows below give T cell receptor beta chains drawn from one sample of a study of response to subunit inactivated influenza vaccine. TCRdb ran MiXCR on the RT-PCR reads and lists one entry per CDR3 protein. The sample yields around 710,000 distinct CDR3 sequences, approximately 13% seen once. The material was PBMCs from blood, obtained around two weeks before vaccination. The receptors were gathered from a man in his fifties who received an inactivated influenza vaccine. The CDR3 runs from the conserved cysteine through the conserved F or W. Fields, in order: J gene, V gene, D gene, clone size, CDR3 DNA, CDR3 protein. A D gene is named only where the DNA matches it firmly. Clone size, where shown, is once, few, many, or a class for clones that have expanded.

>TRBJ1-2|TRBV12-3/TRBV12-4|NA|many
TGTGCCAGCAGTTCCGGGACGGTCTATGGCTACACCTTC
CASSSGTVYGYTF
>TRBJ1-2|TRBV6-2/TRBV6-3|NA|few
TGTGCCAGCAGAACCGGGGACACCTACTATGGCTACACCTTC
CASRTGDTYYGYTF
>TRBJ1-1|TRBV10-3|TRBD1|NA
TGTGCCATCAGTGGGGGCTGGACAGGGGGGAACACTGAAGCTTTCTTT
CAISGGWTGGNTEAFF
>TRBJ2-3|TRBV15|TRBD2|few
TGTGCCACCAGCGGTATAGTAGCGGGGGCGAATACGCAGTATTTT
CATSGIVAGANTQYF
>TRBJ2-7|TRBV28|TRBD2|few
TGTGCCAGCGGGACACCTTCGCTAGCGGGAGGGGGGAAGCAGTACTTC
CASGTPSLAGGGKQYF
>TRBJ1-2|TRBV3-1|NA|many
TGTGCCAGCAGCCAAGAGGGGGGAATCACCTTC
CASSQEGGITF
>TRBJ2-1|TRBV20-1|TRBD2|many
TGCAGTGCAAACGGACTAGCGAAGCAGTTCTTC
CSANGLAKQFF
>TRBJ2-1|TRBV2|NA|few
TGTGCCAGCAGTGAATGGGGGGTGACAGTTAGCTCCTACAATGAGCAGTTCTTC
CASSEWGVTVSSYNEQFF
>TRBJ2-7|TRBV20-1|TRBD1|few
TGCAGTTGGACAGGGATATACGAGCAGTACTTC
CSWTGIYEQYF
>TRBJ2-1|TRBV5-1|NA|NA
TGCGCCAGCAGCTTCTCAGGGGCGCGATCAAATGAGCAGTTCTTC
CASSFSGARSNEQFF
>TRBJ2-7|TRBV29-1|TRBD1|NA
TGCAGCGTTGCTGTTTTGAGGACAGGGCCCGACTACGAGCAGTACTTC
CSVAVLRTGPDYEQYF
>TRBJ1-2|TRBV29-1|NA|NA
TGCAGCGTTGAAGATCCCTGGGCCTATGGCTACACCTTC
CSVEDPWAYGYTF
>TRBJ2-6|TRBV14|NA|NA
TGTGCCAGCAGCCAAGAGTGGGGGGGCTTCCCTGGGGCCAACGTCCTGACTTTC
CASSQEWGGFPGANVLTF
>TRBJ2-5|TRBV29-1|NA|NA
TGCAGCGTTGGCGGGGGGACAGGGCGGGAGACCCAGTACTTC
CSVGGGTGRETQYF
>TRBJ2-7|TRBV2|TRBD2|few
TGTGCCAGCAGTTACTCTAGCGGGAGGTCCTACGAGCAGTACTTC
CASSYSSGRSYEQYF
>TRBJ2-7|TRBV6-1|TRBD1|few
TGTGCCAGCGGCTGGACAGGGGGCGGTTACGAGCAGTACTTC
CASGWTGGGYEQYF
>TRBJ1-2|TRBV29-1|NA|few
TGCAGCGTTGAAGGGAGACAGGCCAACTATGGCTACACCTTC
CSVEGRQANYGYTF
>TRBJ2-1|TRBV4-1|TRBD1|many
TGCGCCAGCAGCCAAGGGTTAGGGGGCTCAACGAATGAGCAGTTCTTC
CASSQGLGGSTNEQFF
>TRBJ1-2|TRBV7-9|TRBD1|NA
TGTGCCAGCAGCTTGGACAGGGGGGGGCACTATGGCTACACCTTC
CASSLDRGGHYGYTF
>TRBJ1-3|TRBV30|NA|many
TGTGCCTGGGGGCCCGGAAACACCATATATTTT
CAWGPGNTIYF
>TRBJ2-1|TRBV7-2|TRBD2|few
TGTGCCAGCAGCTTATTGCCGGGACTAGCGGACAATGAGCAGTTCTTC
CASSLLPGLADNEQFF
>TRBJ1-1|TRBV27|NA|NA
TGTGCCAGCAGTTTTGGGACGCGTAACACTGAAGCTTTCTTT
CASSFGTRNTEAFF
>TRBJ2-1|TRBV6-5|TRBD2|few
TGTGCCAGCAGTTACGAGAGCGGGAGGGCCCACAATGAGCAGTTCTTC
CASSYESGRAHNEQFF
>TRBJ2-1|TRBV30|TRBD2|NA
TGTGCCTGGAGTGGAGCTAGCGGGAGTAGAGTACCCTACAATGAGCAGTTCTTC
CAWSGASGSRVPYNEQFF
>TRBJ1-5|TRBV24-1|NA|few
TGTGCCACCAGTGATCACCGGGGGCCCAATCAGCCCCAGCATTTT
CATSDHRGPNQPQHF
>TRBJ2-4|TRBV5-4|NA|few
TGTGCCAGCAGCTCCCGATCCCGTGCGGGGAAGGACATTCAGTACTTC
CASSSRSRAGKDIQYF
>TRBJ2-7|TRBV4-2|TRBD2|many
TGTGCCAGCAGCCAAGATATCGGAAGCGGGACTAGCGTTTCCTACGAGCAGTACTTC
CASSQDIGSGTSVSYEQYF
>TRBJ2-3|TRBV12-3/TRBV12-4|TRBD1|NA
TGTGCCAGCAGCCTGGGACAGACCTCGAGCACAGATACGCAGTATTTT
CASSLGQTSSTDTQYF
>TRBJ2-1|TRBV29-1|NA|few
TGCAGCGTTGGGGGATACAATGAGCAGTTCTTC
CSVGGYNEQFF
>TRBJ2-1|TRBV12-3/TRBV12-4|TRBD2|NA
TGTGCCAGCAGTTTCCGTGGCGGGAGTCATGGGTACAATGAGCAGTTCTTC
CASSFRGGSHGYNEQFF
>TRBJ2-3|TRBV12-3/TRBV12-4|TRBD1|NA
TGTGCCAGCAGCCTGACGGGACAGGGGGGTTCGAGGCAGTATTTT
CASSLTGQGGSRQYF
>TRBJ2-1|TRBV12-3/TRBV12-4|TRBD2|few
TGTGCCAGCAGCCTTAGCGGGGCGTTCTACAATGAGCAGTTCTTC
CASSLSGAFYNEQFF
>TRBJ1-2|TRBV7-2|NA|few
TGTGCCAGCAGCCGGGGACCGATCTCCGGCGGCTACACCTTC
CASSRGPISGGYTF
>TRBJ2-5|TRBV29-1|TRBD2|many
TGCAGCGTTGAAGAGATGGGCCTAGCGGGGAGGGAGACCCAGTACTTC
CSVEEMGLAGRETQYF
>TRBJ2-1|TRBV4-1|TRBD1|few
TGCGCCAGCAGCCAGGGACAGGGGATTCAGAATGAGCAGTTCTTC
CASSQGQGIQNEQFF
>TRBJ2-7|TRBV12-3/TRBV12-4|NA|NA
TGTGCCAGCAGTCCCCACCAGGCCTCCTACGAGCAGTACTTC
CASSPHQASYEQYF
>TRBJ2-7|TRBV20-1|NA|few
TGCAGTGCTAGAGCTCTGGACAGAGCTTTAGGGTGGGAGCAGTACTTC
CSARALDRALGWEQYF
>TRBJ1-1|TRBV3-1|NA|NA
TGTGCCAGCAGCCAAGCCGGGACAATCCCTTCCTACACTGAAGCTTTCTTT
CASSQAGTIPSYTEAFF
>TRBJ2-2|TRBV12-3/TRBV12-4|NA|few
TGTGCCAGCAGTTTAGCGTACGGCACCGGGGAGCTGTTTTTT
CASSLAYGTGELFF
>TRBJ2-7|TRBV5-4|TRBD2|few
TGTGCCAGCAGGGGGGGACTAGCGGACTCCTACGAGCAGTACTTC
CASRGGLADSYEQYF
>TRBJ1-1|TRBV5-5|NA|NA
TGTGCCAGCAGCTTGGCCCCAGGGACGGATCGCGCTTTCTTT
CASSLAPGTDRAFF
>TRBJ1-1|TRBV5-1|NA|many
TGCGCCAGCATGAAAAGAGACAAGAGTGAAGCTTTCTTT
CASMKRDKSEAFF
>TRBJ2-2|TRBV14|TRBD1|NA
TGTGCCAGCAGCCACCTCGGACAGGCTCACGGGGAGCTGTTTTTT
CASSHLGQAHGELFF
>TRBJ1-4|TRBV20-1|NA|NA
TGCAGTGCCGGTCCAGGGACTAATGAAAAACTGTTTTTT
CSAGPGTNEKLFF
>TRBJ1-3|TRBV10-3|TRBD1|many
TGTGCCATCAGGCCGACAGGGAAAACTTCTGGAAACACCATATATTTT
CAIRPTGKTSGNTIYF
>TRBJ1-1|TRBV29-1|NA|NA
TGCAGCGTTCTAGACACTGAAGCTTTCTTT
CSVLDTEAFF
>TRBJ1-4|TRBV5-5|NA|NA
TGTGCCAGCAGCTTGGATACAGGGAGAGAAAAACTGTTTTTT
CASSLDTGREKLFF
>TRBJ2-3|TRBV28|NA|few
TGTGCCAGCAGTTCTCTAGAGGATGCAGATACGCAGTATTTT
CASSSLEDADTQYF
>TRBJ2-7|TRBV5-6|NA|NA
TGTGCCAGCAGCCCACCGGAGGACACCTACGAGCAGTACTTC
CASSPPEDTYEQYF
>TRBJ1-1|TRBV20-1|NA|few
TGCAGTGCTTACAACGCCATGAACACTGAAGCTTTCTTT
CSAYNAMNTEAFF
>TRBJ1-6|TRBV10-3|TRBD1|few
TGTGCCATCAGTGAGTCTATCGGGACAGGGGGGTCACCCCTCCACTTT
CAISESIGTGGSPLHF
>TRBJ1-1|TRBV29-1|NA|many
TGCAGCGTTGTCCGGCCGATGGGGTATCGGACTGAAGCTTTCTTT
CSVVRPMGYRTEAFF
>TRBJ1-1|TRBV15|NA|few
TGTGCCACCAGCCGGGGGAATGAAGCTTTCTTT
CATSRGNEAFF